Listed below are T cell receptor beta chains from one sample, sequenced in a study of blood T cell repertoires in COVID-19. TCRdb's table, derived via immunoSEQ multiplex PCR, lists solely in-frame clones and lacks some. The sample shows roughly 130,000 clones, roughly 84% of them seen only once. The sequencing sample was made of peripheral blood. The receptor source for this set is a young woman who had recovered from COVID-19. Each CDR3 is given with its conserved first and last residue. D genes are given only for firm matches. Clone size is stated in some rows and not others, as once, few, many or a class when expanded.

v_call: TRBV15; clone_size: .; d_call: .; j_call: TRBJ2-7; cdr3_aa: CATSPGSYEQYF; cdr3_nt: TGTGCCACCAGCCCGGGTTCCTACGAGCAGTACTTC
v_call: TRBV6-6; clone_size: few; d_call: TRBD2; j_call: TRBJ2-7; cdr3_aa: CASSYEVGGEAYEQYF; cdr3_nt: TGTGCCAGCAGTTATGAAGTGGGAGGGGAAGCCTACGAGCAGTACTTC
v_call: TRBV3-1/TRBV3-2; clone_size: .; d_call: TRBD1; j_call: TRBJ1-3; cdr3_aa: CASSQGPGGSLSGNTIYF; cdr3_nt: TGTGCCAGCAGCCAAGGCCCAGGGGGCTCCCTCTCTGGAAACACCATATATTTT
v_call: TRBV2; clone_size: .; d_call: .; j_call: TRBJ2-3; cdr3_aa: CAARVAPRKDTQYF; cdr3_nt: TGTGCCGCTCGAGTAGCGCCGCGTAAGGATACGCAGTATTTT
v_call: TRBV29-1; clone_size: .; d_call: .; j_call: TRBJ1-2; cdr3_aa: CSGEGPLGYTF; cdr3_nt: TGCAGCGGGGAGGGACCTCTTGGCTACACCTTC
v_call: TRBV5-6; clone_size: .; d_call: TRBD1; j_call: TRBJ2-3; cdr3_aa: CASSSTGGSSTDTQYF; cdr3_nt: TGTGCCAGCAGCTCCACAGGGGGCTCTAGCACAGATACGCAGTATTTT
v_call: TRBV28; clone_size: .; d_call: .; j_call: TRBJ1-5; cdr3_aa: CASRRGSNQPQHF; cdr3_nt: TGTGCCAGCAGGCGGGGTAGCAATCAGCCCCAGCATTTT
v_call: TRBV6-5; clone_size: .; d_call: .; j_call: TRBJ1-5; cdr3_aa: CASTGPGVGQPQHF; cdr3_nt: TGTGCCAGCACCGGCCCGGGGGTGGGTCAGCCCCAGCATTTT
v_call: TRBV5-8; clone_size: .; d_call: TRBD2; j_call: TRBJ2-2; cdr3_aa: CASRKSGLTNTGELFF; cdr3_nt: TGTGCCAGCAGAAAGTCGGGACTAACGAACACCGGGGAGCTGTTTTTT
v_call: TRBV5-1; clone_size: .; d_call: TRBD1; j_call: TRBJ1-4; cdr3_aa: CASSYGQGRNEKLFF; cdr3_nt: TGCGCCAGCAGCTACGGACAGGGGCGTAATGAAAAACTGTTTTTT
v_call: TRBV7-6; clone_size: once; d_call: .; j_call: TRBJ1-2; cdr3_aa: CASSHSTGSYGYTF; cdr3_nt: TGTGCCAGCAGCCATAGTACCGGGTCCTATGGCTACACCTTC
v_call: TRBV4-2; clone_size: .; d_call: .; j_call: TRBJ1-2; cdr3_aa: CASSQEDTTGSYGYTF; cdr3_nt: TGTGCCAGCAGCCAAGAAGACACGACAGGATCTTATGGCTACACCTTC
v_call: TRBV7-2; clone_size: .; d_call: .; j_call: TRBJ2-3; cdr3_aa: CASSLAHSASTDTQYF; cdr3_nt: TGTGCCAGCAGCTTAGCGCACAGTGCCAGCACAGATACGCAGTATTTT
v_call: TRBV6-5; clone_size: .; d_call: .; j_call: TRBJ1-6; cdr3_aa: CASRLDSLNSPLHF; cdr3_nt: TGTGCCAGCAGGTTGGACAGCCTTAATTCACCCCTCCACTTT
v_call: TRBV25-1; clone_size: .; d_call: .; j_call: TRBJ1-1; cdr3_aa: CASSVTGSSSAFF; cdr3_nt: TGTGCCAGCAGTGTAACGGGTTCCAGTTCGGCTTTCTTT
v_call: TRBV27; clone_size: few; d_call: .; j_call: TRBJ2-3; cdr3_aa: CASSLGEPGSSTDTQYF; cdr3_nt: TGTGCCAGCAGTTTGGGCGAACCGGGGTCTAGCACAGATACGCAGTATTTT
v_call: TRBV19; clone_size: few; d_call: TRBD2; j_call: TRBJ2-1; cdr3_aa: CASSIPGLAGSGQFF; cdr3_nt: TGTGCCAGTAGTATCCCAGGACTAGCGGGGTCTGGGCAGTTCTTC
v_call: TRBV12-3/TRBV12-4; clone_size: .; d_call: TRBD2; j_call: TRBJ2-1; cdr3_aa: CASSLTSGGEQFF; cdr3_nt: TGTGCCAGCAGTCTGACTAGCGGAGGTGAGCAGTTCTTC
v_call: TRBV2; clone_size: once; d_call: TRBD2; j_call: TRBJ2-2; cdr3_aa: CASDRGAGGVTGELFF; cdr3_nt: TGTGCCAGCGACAGGGGAGCGGGGGGGGTCACCGGGGAGCTGTTTTTT
v_call: TRBV7-9; clone_size: .; d_call: .; j_call: TRBJ1-1; cdr3_aa: CASSLGDTMNTEAFF; cdr3_nt: TGTGCCAGCAGCTTAGGAGACACAATGAACACTGAAGCTTTCTTT
v_call: TRBV19; clone_size: once; d_call: .; j_call: TRBJ1-4; cdr3_aa: CASSLTVSNEKLFF; cdr3_nt: TGTGCCAGTAGTCTTACAGTCTCCAATGAAAAACTGTTTTTT
v_call: TRBV7-7; clone_size: .; d_call: .; j_call: TRBJ2-4; cdr3_aa: CASSLFEHSPILAKNIQYF; cdr3_nt: TGTGCTAGCAGCTTATTCGAACACAGCCCAATTCTAGCCAAAAACATTCAGTACTTC
v_call: TRBV7-8; clone_size: .; d_call: .; j_call: TRBJ2-1; cdr3_aa: CASSPKWSGRPPDEQFF; cdr3_nt: TGTGCCAGCAGCCCCAAGTGGAGCGGACGGCCCCCCGATGAGCAGTTCTTC
v_call: TRBV18; clone_size: .; d_call: .; j_call: TRBJ1-2; cdr3_aa: CASSRGQIIDGYTF; cdr3_nt: TGTGCCAGCTCACGCGGACAGATCATCGATGGCTACACCTTC
v_call: TRBV27; clone_size: .; d_call: .; j_call: TRBJ2-5; cdr3_aa: CASSLSGYQTQYF; cdr3_nt: TGTGCCAGCAGTTTGTCAGGGTATCAGACCCAGTACTTC
v_call: TRBV6-2/TRBV6-3; clone_size: .; d_call: TRBD2; j_call: TRBJ2-3; cdr3_aa: CASSRRKSGRWGTDTQYF; cdr3_nt: TGTGCCAGCAGTCGGAGGAAAAGCGGGAGGTGGGGCACAGATACGCAGTATTTT
v_call: TRBV2; clone_size: .; d_call: .; j_call: TRBJ2-7; cdr3_aa: CASRLDPGGEQYF; cdr3_nt: TGTGCCAGCAGATTAGATCCTGGAGGCGAGCAGTACTTC
v_call: TRBV12-5; clone_size: .; d_call: .; j_call: TRBJ1-1; cdr3_aa: CASGLHRDLNTEAFF; cdr3_nt: TGTGCTAGTGGCCTACACAGGGACCTGAACACTGAAGCTTTCTTT
v_call: TRBV9; clone_size: .; d_call: TRBD1; j_call: TRBJ1-5; cdr3_aa: CASSLTFFRDRWRNQPQHF; cdr3_nt: TGTGCCAGCAGCTTGACGTTCTTCCGGGACAGGTGGCGCAATCAGCCCCAGCATTTT
v_call: TRBV27; clone_size: .; d_call: TRBD1; j_call: TRBJ1-6; cdr3_aa: CASSAPGQGKWSLHF; cdr3_nt: TGTGCCAGCAGTGCGCCGGGACAGGGGAAGTGGTCCCTCCACTTT
v_call: TRBV6-2/TRBV6-3; clone_size: few; d_call: TRBD2; j_call: TRBJ2-1; cdr3_aa: CASSAQVTGTSGYNEQFF; cdr3_nt: TGTGCCAGCAGCGCGCAAGTTACCGGGACTAGCGGCTACAATGAGCAGTTCTTC
v_call: TRBV18; clone_size: .; d_call: TRBD2; j_call: TRBJ2-3; cdr3_aa: CASSPLKAAGDDTQYF; cdr3_nt: TGTGCCAGCTCACCACTAAAGGCAGCGGGAGACGATACGCAGTATTTT
v_call: TRBV5-4; clone_size: .; d_call: .; j_call: TRBJ1-2; cdr3_aa: CASSLGAREEGYTF; cdr3_nt: TGTGCCAGCAGCTTGGGGGCCAGGGAGGAGGGCTACACCTTC
v_call: TRBV5-1; clone_size: few; d_call: .; j_call: TRBJ2-5; cdr3_aa: CASSPSGAQETQYF; cdr3_nt: TGCGCCAGCAGCCCGTCGGGTGCCCAAGAGACCCAGTACTTC
v_call: TRBV20-1; clone_size: .; d_call: .; j_call: TRBJ1-2; cdr3_aa: CSASSQGRYTF; cdr3_nt: TGCAGTGCTAGCTCACAGGGTCGCTACACCTTC
v_call: TRBV7-3; clone_size: once; d_call: TRBD2; j_call: TRBJ2-1; cdr3_aa: CASSLGTTYNEQFF; cdr3_nt: TGTGCCAGCAGCTTAGGGACTACCTACAATGAGCAGTTCTTC
v_call: TRBV4-1; clone_size: .; d_call: .; j_call: TRBJ2-1; cdr3_aa: CASSQDNGRGIYNEQFF; cdr3_nt: TGCGCCAGCAGCCAAGATAACGGGAGAGGGATTTACAATGAGCAGTTCTTC
v_call: TRBV4-1; clone_size: .; d_call: TRBD1; j_call: TRBJ1-4; cdr3_aa: CASSPPQGATNEKLFF; cdr3_nt: TGCGCCAGCAGCCCTCCACAGGGGGCGACTAATGAAAAACTGTTTTTT
v_call: TRBV7-8; clone_size: .; d_call: TRBD1; j_call: TRBJ1-6; cdr3_aa: CASSPGTGITYNSPLHF; cdr3_nt: TGTGCCAGCAGCCCAGGGACAGGGATCACCTATAATTCACCCCTCCACTTT
v_call: TRBV5-6; clone_size: .; d_call: .; j_call: TRBJ2-7; cdr3_aa: CASSSSLEQYF; cdr3_nt: TGTGCCAGCAGCTCCTCCCTCGAGCAGTACTTC
v_call: TRBV19; clone_size: .; d_call: .; j_call: TRBJ1-3; cdr3_aa: CASQVAVSGNTIYF; cdr3_nt: TGTGCCAGTCAAGTAGCAGTTTCTGGAAACACCATATATTTT
v_call: TRBV27; clone_size: .; d_call: .; j_call: TRBJ2-7; cdr3_aa: CASSSWGTGPYEQYF; cdr3_nt: TGTGCCAGCAGTTCATGGGGCACAGGGCCTTACGAGCAGTACTTC
v_call: TRBV6-2/TRBV6-3; clone_size: .; d_call: .; j_call: TRBJ2-5; cdr3_aa: CASSYSRQRDQYF; cdr3_nt: TGTGCCAGCAGTTACTCGCGGCAGAGGGACCAGTACTTC
v_call: TRBV5-6; clone_size: .; d_call: .; j_call: TRBJ2-1; cdr3_aa: CASSLVPGSEQFF; cdr3_nt: TGTGCCAGCAGCTTGGTTCCAGGAAGTGAGCAGTTCTTC
v_call: TRBV6-5; clone_size: .; d_call: TRBD1; j_call: TRBJ1-1; cdr3_aa: CASVHATGGNTEAFF; cdr3_nt: TGTGCCAGCGTTCACGCGACAGGGGGCAACACTGAAGCTTTCTTT
v_call: TRBV6-5; clone_size: .; d_call: .; j_call: TRBJ2-1; cdr3_aa: CASNIRTTGYNEQFF; cdr3_nt: TGTGCCAGCAATATCAGGACTACCGGGTACAATGAGCAGTTCTTC
v_call: TRBV27; clone_size: .; d_call: TRBD2; j_call: TRBJ2-7; cdr3_aa: CASNAAGLAGSYEQYF; cdr3_nt: TGTGCCAGCAACGCGGCGGGACTAGCGGGGAGCTACGAGCAGTACTTC
v_call: TRBV11-3; clone_size: .; d_call: TRBD1; j_call: TRBJ1-1; cdr3_aa: CASSLQGENTEAFF; cdr3_nt: TGTGCCAGCAGCCTACAGGGGGAGAACACTGAAGCTTTCTTT
v_call: TRBV10-2; clone_size: .; d_call: .; j_call: TRBJ2-7; cdr3_aa: CASSAAGYEQYF; cdr3_nt: TGCGCCAGCAGTGCGGCGGGCTACGAGCAGTACTTC
v_call: TRBV27; clone_size: .; d_call: .; j_call: TRBJ2-1; cdr3_aa: CASSLSGPIEQFF; cdr3_nt: TGTGCCAGCAGTCTTAGCGGCCCCATCGAGCAGTTCTTC
v_call: TRBV20-1; clone_size: .; d_call: .; j_call: TRBJ2-7; cdr3_aa: CSALNYEQYF; cdr3_nt: TGCAGTGCACTGAATTACGAGCAGTACTTC